The 32 T cell receptor beta chains below come from one sample, sequenced in a study of memory CD4+ T cells and cytomegalovirus serostatus. TCRdb's table, derived via immunoSEQ multiplex PCR, lists solely in-frame clones and lacks some. This sample yields tens of thousands of clones, of which 82% are seen a single time; approximately 0.44% belongs to the top ten. Single viable CD3+CD4+CD8-CD45RO+ cells were sorted as the memory CD4+ T cells. Material for sequencing was memory CD4+ T cells from blood. The receptors were sampled from an adult in good health and CMV-seronegative.

The rearrangement uses TRBV4-1 and TRBJ1-4; D is possibly TRBD1 (5 bases). This CDR3 contains 15 residues. Germline CDR1 reads MGHRA; CDR2 reads YSYEKL. Trimming removed 2 bases from V and 3 bases from J, with 10 bases in between. Here the CDR3 reads CASSQTGTSNEKLFF. CDR3 in DNA: TGCGCCAGCAGCCAAACCGGGACTTCTAATGAAAAACTGTTTTTT.

V usage is TRBV9 and J usage is TRBJ1-5, with 7 positions matching TRBD1. This CDR3 has 18 residues. Unmatched junction bases numbered 13, after V lost 4 bases and J lost 0 bases. Looked up from germline, CDR1 is SGDLS and CDR2 is YYNGEE. The CDR3 DNA is TGTGCCAGCAGCACAGGGGACGGCGGAGGGAATAGCAATCAGCCCCAGCATTTT. This translates into CASSTGDGGGNSNQPQHF. Complete variable domain (other parts from reference TRBV9 and TRBJ1-5): DSGVTQTPKHLITATGQRVTLRCSPRSGDLSVYWYQQSLDQGLQFLIQYYNGEERAKGNILERFSAQQFPDLHSELNLSSLELGDSALYFCASSTGDGGGNSNQPQHFGDGTRLSIL.

The chain employs TRBV5-1 and TRBJ1-2, with 9 bases aligning to TRBD1. The CDR3 loop spans 16 amino acids. V lost 2 bases to trimming and J lost 5 bases; unmatched junction nucleotides: 10. The germline V gene has CDR1 SGHRS and CDR2 YFSETQ. The DNA for the CDR3 is TGCGCCAGCAGCTTAGGACAGGGGCTAGGAGGGTATGGCTACACCTTC. Amino acid sequence: CASSLGQGLGGYGYTF.

The chain has TRBV4-3 and TRBJ2-2; TRBD1 matches at 7 bases. The CDR3 contains 15 residues. J was trimmed by 0 bases and V by 4 bases; bases with no gene match: 2. The V gene's germline CDR1 is LGHNA and CDR2 YSLEER. The CDR3 nucleotides are TGCGCCAGCAGCCCGGACAGGTCGAACACCGGGGAGCTGTTTTTT. Residues: CASSPDRSNTGELFF.

The rearrangement links TRBV6-1 to TRBJ1-2; TRBD1 agrees at 10 bases. The CDR3 spans 13 residues. CDR1 is MNHNS, CDR2 SASEGT, per germline. Unmatched junction bases numbered 11, after V lost 11 bases and J lost 8 bases. CDR3 coding DNA: TGTGCCGGACGGAGGGACAGGGGTTTCGGCTACACCTTC. Its translation is CAGRRDRGFGYTF.

The chain carries TRBV9 and TRBJ1-6; a weak D match, TRBD1 (5 bases). This CDR3 spans 14 amino acids. V lost 0 bases and J lost 10, with 11 bases in between. CDR1 and CDR2 (germline): SGDLS, YYNGEE. CDR3 loop: CASSVDQGRSPLHF. As DNA, the CDR3 is TGTGCCAGCAGCGTAGACCAGGGAAGATCACCCCTCCACTTT.

This chain links TRBV19 with TRBJ2-7, with 8 bases fitting TRBD2. V shed 9 bases, J shed 3 bases, and the junction held 7 bases outside the gene matches. The CDR3 sequence is 13 residues long. Germline CDR1 is LNHDA and CDR2 is SQIVND (reference sequence). The CDR3 sequence: CARTTSGDYEQYF. The DNA for the CDR3 is TGTGCCAGGACTACTAGCGGCGACTACGAGCAGTACTTC.

The gene calls are TRBV5-4 and TRBJ2-3, with 8 bases aligning to TRBD2. CDR3 size: 17 residues. Germline CDR1 reads SGHNT; CDR2 reads YYREEE (reference sequence). After removal of 0 bases from V and 0 bases from J, the junction contained 6 bases not matched to a gene. CDR3 amino acids: CASSLGASGPSTDTQYF. The CDR3 DNA reads as TGTGCCAGCAGCTTGGGGGCTAGCGGGCCCAGCACAGATACGCAGTATTTT.

V gene TRBV2 combines with J gene TRBJ1-6; 7 positions agree with TRBD1. This CDR3 spans 14 amino acids. Germline V gives CDR1 SNHLY, CDR2 FYNNEI. Unmatched junction bases numbered 4, after V lost 4 bases and J lost 7 bases. DNA for the CDR3: TGTGCCAGCAGTGTCGACAGGGTGAATTCACCCCTCCACTTT. This codes for CASSVDRVNSPLHF.

This clone was counted once. The chain recombines TRBV4-2 with TRBJ2-7; 9 nucleotides align to TRBD2. The V gene end was trimmed by 0 bases and the J gene end by 3 bases; junction bases not matched to a gene: 6. The CDR3 runs 16 residues. Looked up from germline, CDR1 is LGHNA and CDR2 is YNFKEQ. In DNA form, the CDR3 reads TGTGCCAGCAGCCAAGATGCGGCGGGGGGGAACTACGAGCAGTACTTC. Encoded protein: CASSQDAAGGNYEQYF.

The chain uses TRBV10-3 and TRBJ1-2; no definite D call. CDR3 length: 11 residues. The germline V gene encodes CDR1 ENHRY and CDR2 SYGVKD. Between the trimmed V and J ends, which lost 3 bases and 4 bases, there was a span of 3 bases. The CDR3 nucleotides are TGTGCCATCAGTGACTTCTATGGCTACACCTTC. Its translation is CAISDFYGYTF.

The V and J genes are TRBV30 and TRBJ1-3, with D unresolved. CDR1 and CDR2 from the germline V gene are GTSNPN and SVGIG (reference sequence). Trimming took 1 base from V and 11 from J, leaving 15 bases between them. CDR3 length equals 13 residues. The CDR3 DNA reads TGTGCCTGGAGTGCCACTCGTGAAAGCCCCATATATTTT. It codes for CAWSATRESPIYF.

J is TRBJ2-2 and V is TRBV7-9; 10 bases are shared with TRBD2. This CDR3 contains 15 residues. Germline CDR1 and CDR2: SEHNR and FQNEAQ (reference sequence). The V and J ends lost 1 base and 4 bases, in that order; junction bases with no gene match: 0. CDR3 amino acids: CASSLGLAGTGELFF. In nucleotides, the CDR3 is TGTGCCAGCAGCTTAGGACTAGCGGGCACCGGGGAGCTGTTTTTT.

V usage is TRBV7-2 and J usage is TRBJ1-2; D is possibly TRBD1 (5 bases). This CDR3 comprises 17 residues. Trimming removed 3 bases from V and 6 bases from J, with 23 bases in between. CDR1 is SGHTA and CDR2 is FQGNSA in the germline V gene. The chain's CDR3 is CASSLGGSKGVGDGYTF. The CDR3 DNA reads as TGTGCCAGCAGCTTGGGCGGGAGTAAAGGGGTGGGGGATGGCTACACCTTC.

The chain links TRBV15 to TRBJ2-5; 8 bases match TRBD2. CDR1 is LNHNV and CDR2 is YYDKDF in the germline V gene (reference sequence). The CDR3 covers 14 residues. With 5 bases clipped from V and 1 base from J, the junction kept 3 bases outside the gene matches. CDR3 nucleotides: TGTGCCACCAGCGGCGGGACTAGCCAAGAGACCCAGTACTTC. Residues: CATSGGTSQETQYF.

CDR3 nucleotides: TGCGCCAGCATGCGACCTTGCTTCGAGCAGTACTTC. Translating it yields CASMRPCFEQYF. This sequence joins TRBV10-1 and TRBJ2-7, with D hard to call. V lost 7 bases and J 6 bases, leaving 13 bases between the germline ends. This CDR3 is 12 amino acids long. Per germline, CDR1 WNHNN and CDR2 SYGVQD (reference sequence).

Relative to its sample, this clone is medium-sized. The J gene is TRBJ1-6, the V gene TRBV6-5, with 7 positions matching TRBD1. Losses at the gene ends were 6 bases for V and 7 bases for J; bases not matched to a gene: 6. Germline assignment: CDR1 MNHEY and CDR2 SVGAGI. The CDR3 covers 14 residues. The CDR3 protein is CASRPGTANSPLHF. The CDR3 DNA is TGTGCCAGCAGACCCGGGACAGCCAATTCACCCCTCCACTTT.

This clone is a singleton in its sample. This chain links TRBV29-1 with TRBJ1-2, with unresolved D. There are 13 residues in the CDR3. V lost 2 bases and J lost 4, with 11 bases in between. Looked up from germline, CDR1 is SQVTM and CDR2 is ANQGSEA. The CDR3: CSVEFSVSYGYTF. The DNA for the CDR3 is TGCAGCGTTGAATTCTCAGTTTCCTATGGCTACACCTTC. The whole variable domain, remainder taken from reference TRBV29-1 and TRBJ1-2, is SAVISQKPSRDICQRGTSLTIQCQVDSQVTMMFWYRQQPGQSLTLIATANQGSEATYESGFVIDKFPISRPNLTFSTLTVSNMSPEDSSIYLCSVEFSVSYGYTFGSGTRLTVV.

The CDR3 loop reads CASSLADSEQFF. The CDR3 nucleotides are TGCGCCAGCAGCTTGGCCGACTCTGAGCAGTTCTTC. This chain uses TRBV5-1 with TRBJ2-1; D uncertain. The CDR3 runs 12 residues. V was trimmed by 0 bases and J by 9 bases, leaving 7 bases between them. From germline, CDR1 is SGHRS and CDR2 YFSETQ.

The chain carries TRBV11-2 and TRBJ2-5; a weak D match, TRBD2 (6 bases). Between the trimmed V and J ends, which lost 5 bases and 1 base, there was a span of 14 bases. The germline gives CDR1 SGHAT, CDR2 FQNNGV. This CDR3 is 15 amino acids long. Written as DNA, the CDR3 is TGTGCCAGCAGCACCGGTTTCGGGGGCCAAGAGACCCAGTACTTC. Protein product: CASSTGFGGQETQYF.

The chain combines TRBV6-5 with TRBJ1-6, with 7 bases aligning to TRBD1. The V and J ends lost 1 base and 7 bases, in that order; junction bases with no gene match: 1. The CDR3 consists of 14 residues. Germline V gives CDR1 MNHEY, CDR2 SVGAGI. The CDR3 here is CASSYLQGNSPLHF. The CDR3 DNA reads TGTGCCAGCAGTTACTTACAGGGGAATTCACCCCTCCACTTT.

This clone occurred a few times. The J gene is TRBJ1-1, the V gene TRBV7-9; D perhaps matches TRBD1 (5 bases). Trimming shortened V by 3 bases and J by 8 bases, and 10 bases separated the two germline ends. The CDR3 loop spans 12 amino acids. CDR1 and CDR2 (germline): SEHNR, FQNEAQ (reference sequence). CDR3 amino acids: CASSLWTPEAFF. CDR3 bases: TGTGCCAGCAGCTTGTGGACACCCGAAGCTTTCTTT.

The chain is built from TRBV5-4 and TRBJ2-3; D unclear. Trimming shortened V by 2 bases and J by 0 bases, and 7 bases separated the two germline ends. CDR1 and CDR2 (germline): SGHNT, YYREEE (reference sequence). The CDR3 runs 14 residues. The CDR3 here is CASSLSSSTDTQYF. CDR3 nucleotide sequence: TGTGCCAGCAGCTTATCCTCTAGCACAGATACGCAGTATTTT. The whole variable domain, filled in from reference TRBV5-4 and TRBJ2-3, reads ETGVTQSPTHLIKTRGQQVTLRCSSQSGHNTVSWYQQALGQGPQFIFQYYREEENGRGNFPPRFSGLQFPNYSSELNVNALELDDSALYLCASSLSSSTDTQYFGPGTRLTVL.

This rearrangement joins TRBV19 to TRBJ2-3, with 12 nucleotides matching TRBD2. In germline, CDR1 is LNHDA, CDR2 SQIVND (reference sequence). The CDR3 length is 15 residues. The ends lost 4 bases at V and 6 bases at J; junction bases unmatched: 5. CDR3 DNA: TGTGCCAGTAGTACGACTAGCGGGGGCTGGGATACGCAGTATTTT. Its translation is CASSTTSGGWDTQYF.

The chain couples TRBV4-2 to TRBJ1-1; no clear D. Germline-derived CDR1 and CDR2 are LGHNA and YNFKEQ. With 1 base removed from V and 5 bases from J, the gap between germline ends came to 8 bases. The CDR3 is 13 residues long. The CDR3 sequence is CASSQVRQTEAFF. The CDR3 coding sequence is TGTGCCAGCAGCCAAGTGAGACAAACTGAAGCTTTCTTT.

The genes are TRBV7-2 and TRBJ2-5; no firm D call. CDR3 length equals 15 residues. CDR1 and CDR2 from the germline V gene are SGHTA and FQGNSA. The V end lost 5 bases, the J end lost 4 bases, and 17 bases lay between the germline ends. CDR3 coding DNA: TGTGCCAGCAGCACCCTGTGGGCGTCGCGAGAGACCCAGTACTTC. Translation gives CASSTLWASRETQYF.

The chain joins TRBV7-2 to TRBJ1-1; D ambiguous. CDR1 is SGHTA and CDR2 is FQGNSA in the germline V gene. V gave up 2 bases and J gave up 5 bases, with 9 bases separating them. The CDR3 length is 13 residues. The CDR3 coding sequence is TGTGCCAGCAGCTTATATGCAGAGACTGAAGCTTTCTTT. It is translated as CASSLYAETEAFF.

The V call is TRBV6-1, the J call TRBJ2-7; D assignment may be TRBD1 or TRBD2 (5 bases each). CDR1 is MNHNS and CDR2 is SASEGT in the germline V gene. CDR3 size: 14 residues. The V gene lost 1 base and the J gene lost 4 bases, with 11 bases spanning the gap. CDR3 DNA sequence: TGTGCCAGCAGTGAAGGGGGGTCTGTGTACGAGCAGTACTTC. Translating it yields CASSEGGSVYEQYF.

The sample holds a few counts of this clone. The chain is built from TRBV4-3 and TRBJ1-1; D unclear. V lost 0 bases to trimming and J lost 9 bases, with 17 bases between them. The germline gives CDR1 LGHNA, CDR2 YSLEER. CDR3 size: 15 residues. In nucleotides, the CDR3 is TGCGCCAGCAGCCAAGATAAGCAGGCCGGGAGGAAAGCTTTCTTT. Its translation: CASSQDKQAGRKAFF.

The V and J genes are TRBV7-2 and TRBJ2-1; D remains unclear. V was clipped by 1 base and J by 6 bases, with 4 bases between them. Germline V gene data show CDR1 as SGHTA and CDR2 as FQGNSA. CDR3 length: 12 residues. CDR3 bases: TGTGCCAGCAGCTTAGAGGTCAATGAGCAGTTCTTC. Translated: CASSLEVNEQFF.

J is TRBJ1-5 and V is TRBV28, with D possibly being TRBD1 (6 bases). Looked up from germline, CDR1 is MDHEN and CDR2 is SYDVKM. Trimming shortened V by 5 bases and J by 2 bases, and 13 bases separated the two germline ends. There are 15 residues in the CDR3. CDR3 sequence reads: CASSAAGAGNQPQHF. In DNA, the CDR3 is TGTGCCAGCAGTGCCGCGGGGGCCGGCAATCAGCCCCAGCATTTT.

V is TRBV4-2 and J is TRBJ1-4; 7 bases align to TRBD1. Germline CDR1 and CDR2: LGHNA and YNFKEQ. After removal of 4 bases from V and 5 bases from J, the junction contained 4 bases not matched to a gene. This CDR3 has 14 residues. The CDR3 sequence: CASSRDRDNEKLFF. DNA for the CDR3: TGTGCCAGCAGCCGAGACAGGGACAATGAAAAACTGTTTTTT.